A selection of T cell receptor beta chains follows, all from one sample in a study of chemoradiotherapy in HPV16-positive cancers. Assay: immunoSEQ multiplex PCR; the TCRdb copy retains only in-frame clones and omits some. The sample lists about 15,000 clones; about 90% were seen once. This specimen consisted of blood, obtained from a patient who underwent chemoradiotherapy. All receptors derive from a human donor with HPV-associated anogenital cancer. The conserved cysteine and the conserved F or W are not part of the CDR3 here. Clone size, where shown, is once, few, many, or a class for clones that have expanded.

v_gene	j_gene	abundance	CDR3aa
TRBV5-1	TRBJ2-5	NA	ASSSAGTWETQY
TRBV5-1	TRBJ2-7	NA	ASSLGAGGAGEQY
TRBV5-1	TRBJ2-7	NA	ASSPWPHRSSYEQY
TRBV2	TRBJ1-1	NA	ASSEAGRGAEAF
TRBV6-5	TRBJ2-7	few	ASSFPGSGDPYEQY
TRBV4-1	TRBJ1-2	NA	ASSTEQYQGAGYT
TRBV4-1	TRBJ2-3	NA	ASSQDHTRGRDTQY
TRBV5-8	TRBJ2-3	NA	ASSFGTLQDTQY
TRBV19	TRBJ1-5	NA	ASGGQGLHQPQH
TRBV28	TRBJ2-3	NA	ASSLRSSDTQY
TRBV20-1	TRBJ1-2	NA	SAKEVPWTF
TRBV6-6	TRBJ1-2	once	ASSYNPDSSNYGYT
TRBV4-1	TRBJ2-5	NA	ASSPWTGSQETQY
TRBV11-3	TRBJ2-7	NA	ASSLDSTAHYEQY
TRBV27	TRBJ2-7	NA	ASSIITPITRSSYEQY
TRBV5-4	TRBJ2-2	once	ASSLRLAGTGELF
TRBV4-2	TRBJ1-5	few	ASSQIPIPGQGLIGNQPQH
TRBV6-1	TRBJ2-1	NA	ASSPRYEQF
TRBV5-1	TRBJ1-4	few	ASSVGPQGTNEKLF
TRBV5-8	TRBJ1-1	NA	ASSPHRQGKSTEAF
TRBV6-1	TRBJ1-1	NA	ASTRQGMANTEAF
TRBV6-5	TRBJ2-7	NA	ASSEQGLNEQY
TRBV5-4	TRBJ2-3	NA	ASSLGQGRADTQY
TRBV4-1	TRBJ2-3	NA	ASSQDHQGITQY
TRBV19	TRBJ1-5	NA	ASSILAGDNQPQH
TRBV5-1	TRBJ1-4	NA	ASSEGNNEKLF
TRBV30	TRBJ2-7	NA	AWSAGGAQY
TRBV11-3	TRBJ1-2	few	ASSLQGQGYT
TRBV7-2	TRBJ2-1	NA	ASSIDRVPSNEQF
TRBV28	TRBJ1-2	few	ASSSGWGLLANYGYT
TRBV10-3	TRBJ2-7	NA	AIRRRDEQY